The entry below describes one TCR beta chain. No antigen is known for it. Healthy Finnish infants undergoing corrective surgery for congenital heart defects were the donors. This sample is part of a study of human thymus T cells. Whole-study findings and limits: Apparent bias marked the V and J gene usage of thymic and blood repertoires.

With V trimmed by 6 bases and J by 5 bases, 7 bases remained unmatched. The CDR3 runs to 14 residues. Germline CDR1 and CDR2: MNHEY and SMNVEV (reference sequence). Libraries were prepared by immunoSEQ multiplex PCR; TCRdb keeps only in-frame clonotypes and omits some of them. The data show roughly 54,000 clones, 94% seen once. The chain carries TRBV27 and TRBJ2-3; 8 nucleotides line up with TRBD1. This receptor was identified in a boy in the first two years of life with a congenital heart defect but otherwise immunologically healthy. Sequences were obtained from blood. The CDR3: CASSHGQGLDTQYF. In DNA form, the CDR3 reads TGTGCCAGCAGCCACGGACAGGGATTAGATACGCAGTATTTT.